The rows below give T cell receptor beta chains drawn from one sample of a study of cytomegalovirus exposure and HLA in healthy donors. Profiled with immunoSEQ multiplex PCR; TCRdb holds only in-frame clones, not every one. The repertoire holds around 94,000 clones, with roughly four fifths as singletons. Sequences were obtained from PBMCs. The receptors originated from a human donor in good health. Each CDR3 is given with its conserved first and last residue. The order of the fields is V gene, D gene, J gene, clone size, CDR3 protein, CDR3 DNA. The D gene is left open where the match is weak. The size entry is marked missing in some rows and otherwise reads once, few, many or a size class.

>TRBV19|.|TRBJ1-2|once
CASNQAYGYTF
TGTGCCAGTAACCAAGCCTATGGCTACACCTTC
>TRBV4-1|.|TRBJ2-2|.
CASSQDAPTVTGELFF
TGCGCCAGCAGCCAAGATGCCCCAACAGTTACCGGGGAGCTGTTTTTT
>TRBV7-2|TRBD2|TRBJ2-7|.
CASSLNGGNSYEQYF
TGTGCCAGCAGCCTCAACGGGGGGAACTCCTACGAGCAGTACTTC
>TRBV6-1|TRBD1|TRBJ2-5|once
CASSFGTVKETQYF
TGTGCCAGCAGTTTCGGGACAGTTAAAGAGACCCAGTACTTC
>TRBV6-6|.|TRBJ2-7|once
CASSYSDSSGNEQYF
TGTGCCAGCAGTTACTCGGACAGTTCGGGGAACGAGCAGTACTTC
>TRBV27|TRBD2|TRBJ2-1|.
CASSLFPLLAGGWGDYNEQFF
TGTGCCAGCAGTTTATTCCCTCTACTAGCGGGAGGTTGGGGGGACTACAATGAGCAGTTCTTC
>TRBV5-8|.|TRBJ2-3|.
CASSTRGQYF
TGTGCCAGCAGCACCCGCGGGCAGTATTTT
>TRBV10-3|TRBD1|TRBJ2-1|.
CAISEGTGLNEQFF
TGTGCCATCAGTGAGGGGACAGGGCTCAATGAGCAGTTCTTC
>TRBV30|.|TRBJ1-5|.
CAWSGGPTGNQPQHF
TGTGCCTGGAGTGGAGGCCCGACGGGCAATCAGCCCCAGCATTTT
>TRBV2|.|TRBJ2-5|.
CASRWPQETQYF
TGTGCCAGCAGATGGCCGCAAGAGACCCAGTACTTC